This T cell receptor beta chain was profiled in a study of cytomegalovirus exposure and HLA in healthy donors (TCRdb year 2017). In terms of the full investigation: A later analysis indicated that the roughly 120 validation repertoires were generated on the platform also employed for the 700 or so repertoires of the first cohort. The study was designed to test whether signatures of past pathogen exposure could be identified by cataloging public T cell receptors. High-throughput TCR immunosequencing, statistical association of individual TCRs with disease status, and machine learning were combined to predict cytomegalovirus infection status. A separate validation cohort of roughly 130 different subjects was used in addition to the 666-subject first cohort.

The CDR3 goes from the cysteine to the phenylalanine over 14 residues. The only DNA kept is the CDR3, 42 bases in frame from the first base. According to the germline V gene, CDR1 reads SGHRS and CDR2 reads YFSETQ. V lost 4 bases and J lost 3 bases; the stretch between them is 13 bases long. Library construction relied on the immunoSEQ multiplex PCR assay. In the original analysis: A statistical classification framework was developed to diagnose cytomegalovirus status using the catalog of TCR beta chain sequences. As stored in TCRdb, this immuneACCESS dataset retains in-frame rearrangements with V and J assigned. A fraction of the clones does not appear; measured against another copy, unresolved V genes explain less than half of the discrepancy, and the remainder lacks a known reason. The V and J calls and clone size come from that table; D and trimming were worked out from the DNA. This sample has fewer than 200,000 clones in its table, and roughly 85% of those were observed once. 15% to 20% of the sample goes to the ten largest clones.

The donors belonged to the validation cohort of 90 to 150 subjects, which was separate from the roughly 700-subject first cohort. About this clone itself: No cognate antigen has been identified for it. No per-base quality is available; no much larger clone lies one base away.

The paper's findings and limits, for the study overall: The classifier was reported to diagnose cytomegalovirus status with high specificity and sensitivity in both the original cohort and the validation cohort. While some public TCRs were present in many individuals, most TCR sequences turned up only very rarely across donors. A later analysis found that TCRs clustered in the first cohort also tended to co-occur in the 120 validation repertoires, with approximately 95% of cluster scores above 0. A later analysis lacked HLA typing for the validation cohort, so it scored co-occurrence in that cohort across all 120 repertoires. In vitro tests confirmed that a few of the cytomegalovirus-associated TCR beta chains recognize cytomegalovirus antigens. The study gave a list of about 160 TCR beta chains associated with cytomegalovirus. According to the authors, the approach could potentially be generalized to other disease states and immunological phenotypes.

Sequencing used PBMCs. Rearrangement joined TRBV5-1 to TRBJ1-1; a confident D gene designation cannot be given. This clonotype originated in a young man in good health and CMV-seropositive. Here is the DNA: TGCGCCAGCAGCCAGGTGGGTCCCGACACTGAAGCTTTCTTT. Its translation is CASSQVGPDTEAFF.